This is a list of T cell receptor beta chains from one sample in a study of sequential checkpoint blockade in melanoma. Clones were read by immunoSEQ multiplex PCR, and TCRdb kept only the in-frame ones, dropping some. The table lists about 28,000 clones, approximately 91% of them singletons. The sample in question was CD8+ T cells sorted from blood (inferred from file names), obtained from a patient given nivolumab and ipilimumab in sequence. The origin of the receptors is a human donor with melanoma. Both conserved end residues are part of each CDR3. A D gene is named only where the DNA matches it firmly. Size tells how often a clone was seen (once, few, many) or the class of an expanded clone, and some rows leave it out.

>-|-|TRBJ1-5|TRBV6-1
TGTGCCAGCAGTGGAGGGCCGGGGAGCAATCAGCCCCAGCATTTT
CASSGGPGSNQPQHF
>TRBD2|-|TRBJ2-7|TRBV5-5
TGTGCCAGCAGCCCACGACTAGCGGAGAACTACGAGCAGTACTTC
CASSPRLAENYEQYF
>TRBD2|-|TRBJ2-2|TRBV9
TGTGCCAGCAGCCGTTCGCAGCGGGAGGACGACACCGGGGAGCTGTTTTTT
CASSRSQREDDTGELFF
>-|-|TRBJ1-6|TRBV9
TGTGCCAGCAGCGTAGAAGGGGCCTCTAATTCACCCCTCCACTTT
CASSVEGASNSPLHF
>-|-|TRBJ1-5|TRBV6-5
TGTGCCAGCACGGCGGGGGGCAACAATCAGCCCCAGCATTTT
CASTAGGNNQPQHF
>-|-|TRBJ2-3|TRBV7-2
TGTGCCAGCAGCTTAACTGCGGCTAGCACAGATACGCAGTATTTT
CASSLTAASTDTQYF
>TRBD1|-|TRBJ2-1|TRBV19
TGTGCCAGTAGTATGAGTGGACAGGACTACAATGAGCAGTTCTTC
CASSMSGQDYNEQFF
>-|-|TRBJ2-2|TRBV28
TGTGCCAGCAGTTCCGAAAAAACAGTGACCGGGGAGCTGTTTTTT
CASSSEKTVTGELFF
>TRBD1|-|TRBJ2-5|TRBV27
TGTGCCAGCAGTTTCGGGACAGGGGCGACCCAGTACTTC
CASSFGTGATQYF
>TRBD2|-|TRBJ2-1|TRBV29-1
TGCAGCACGGAAACGGGACTAGCGGACAATGAGCAGTTCTTC
CSTETGLADNEQFF
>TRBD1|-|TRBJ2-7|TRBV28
TGTGCCAGCTCGGGACAGGGAATGGGGGAGCAGTACTTC
CASSGQGMGEQYF
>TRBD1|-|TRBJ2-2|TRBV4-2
TGTGCCAGCAGCCAACTACCGGGACAGGGGTTCCACGGGGAGCTGTTTTTT
CASSQLPGQGFHGELFF
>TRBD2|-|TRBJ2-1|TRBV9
TGTGCCAGCAGCGCCCCTTCTAGCGGGAGCTCCTACAATGAGCAGTTCTTC
CASSAPSSGSSYNEQFF
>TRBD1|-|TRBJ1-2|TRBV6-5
TGTGCCAGCAGTTACGAGGGACAGGGATATGGCTACACCTTC
CASSYEGQGYGYTF
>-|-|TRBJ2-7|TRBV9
TGTGCCAGCAGCGTGACGTCTAGCGAGCAGTACGAGCAGTACTTC
CASSVTSSEQYEQYF
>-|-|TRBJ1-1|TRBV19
TGTGCCACACGAAGGGGATCGGTCACTGAAGCTTTCTTT
CATRRGSVTEAFF
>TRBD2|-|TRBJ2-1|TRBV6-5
TGTGCCAGCAGAGTTCTAGCGGGGGACTACAATGAGCAGTTCTTC
CASRVLAGDYNEQFF
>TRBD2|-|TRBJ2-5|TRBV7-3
TGTGCCAGCAGCTTAGGGACTAGCGGGCCTCAAGAGACCCAGTACTTC
CASSLGTSGPQETQYF
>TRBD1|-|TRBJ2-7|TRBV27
TGTGCCAGCAGATACGAGACAGGGGGCTTCTACGAGCAGTACTTC
CASRYETGGFYEQYF
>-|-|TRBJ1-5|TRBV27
TGTGCCAGCAGTTGGACAGAGGGTCAGCCCCAGCATTTT
CASSWTEGQPQHF
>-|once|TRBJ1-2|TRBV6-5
TGTGCCAGCAGTTACGGGGCAGCACCCACAGTCGATGGCTACACCTTC
CASSYGAAPTVDGYTF
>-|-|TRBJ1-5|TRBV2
TGTGCCAGCAGGGAACCGGGAAATAGCAATCAGCCCCAGCATTTT
CASREPGNSNQPQHF